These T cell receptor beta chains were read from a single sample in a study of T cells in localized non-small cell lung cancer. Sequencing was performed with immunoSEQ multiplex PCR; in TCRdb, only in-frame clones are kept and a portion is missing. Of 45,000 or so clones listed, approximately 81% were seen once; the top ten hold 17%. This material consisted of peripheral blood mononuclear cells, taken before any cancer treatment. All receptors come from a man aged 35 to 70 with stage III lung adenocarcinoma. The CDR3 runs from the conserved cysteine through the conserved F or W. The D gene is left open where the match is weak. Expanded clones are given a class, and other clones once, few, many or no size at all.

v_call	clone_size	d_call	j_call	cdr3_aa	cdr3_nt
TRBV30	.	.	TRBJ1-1	CAWNPREAWNTEAFF	TGTGCCTGGAACCCCAGGGAGGCCTGGAACACTGAAGCTTTCTTT
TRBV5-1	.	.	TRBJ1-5	CASSSGDSAPQPQHF	TGCGCCAGCAGCTCGGGAGATTCCGCCCCCCAGCCCCAGCATTTT
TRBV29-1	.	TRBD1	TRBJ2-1	CSVVRDRGREQFF	TGCAGCGTTGTTAGGGACAGGGGGCGGGAGCAGTTCTTC
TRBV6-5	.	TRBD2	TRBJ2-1	CASSYSGGGYNEQFF	TGTGCCAGCAGTTATAGCGGGGGGGGCTACAATGAGCAGTTCTTC
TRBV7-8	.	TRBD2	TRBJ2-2	CASSLARLGLARIGELFF	TGTGCCAGCAGCTTAGCACGTCTCGGACTAGCGAGAATCGGGGAGCTGTTTTTT
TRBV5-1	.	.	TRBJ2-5	CASSLEGLETQYF	TGCGCCAGCAGCTTGGAGGGGCTGGAGACCCAGTACTTC
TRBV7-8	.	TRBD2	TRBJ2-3	CASSLARASGGVATQYF	TGTGCCAGCAGCTTAGCTAGGGCTAGCGGGGGGGTGGCTACGCAGTATTTT
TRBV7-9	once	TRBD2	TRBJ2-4	CASSSGLAAAKNIQYF	TGTGCCAGCAGCTCTGGACTAGCGGCTGCCAAAAACATTCAGTACTTC
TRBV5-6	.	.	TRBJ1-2	CASSRGPVWGYTF	TGTGCCAGCAGCCGGGGGCCGGTTTGGGGCTACACCTTC
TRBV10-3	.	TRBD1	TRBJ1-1	CAISRDSVRLEAFF	TGTGCCATCAGTAGGGACAGTGTTCGGCTTGAAGCTTTCTTT
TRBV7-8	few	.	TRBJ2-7	CASSLRTNYEQYF	TGTGCCAGCAGCTTAAGAACCAACTACGAGCAGTACTTC
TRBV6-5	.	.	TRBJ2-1	CASSYRVGQKFF	TGTGCCAGCAGTTACCGGGTCGGACAGAAGTTCTTC
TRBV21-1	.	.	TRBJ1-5	CASSKSRGGQPQHF	TGTGCCAGCAGCAAATCCAGGGGCGGTCAGCCCCAGCATTTT
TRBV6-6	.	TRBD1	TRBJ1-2	CASRIPGGQGYTF	TGTGCCAGCAGAATTCCAGGGGGCCAGGGCTACACCTTC
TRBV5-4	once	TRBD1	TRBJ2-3	CASSPAPGQGSDTQYF	TGTGCCAGCAGCCCCGCTCCGGGACAGGGATCAGATACGCAGTATTTT
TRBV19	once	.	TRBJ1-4	CASRSGQGDEKLFF	TGTGCCAGTAGGAGCGGGCAGGGAGATGAAAAACTGTTTTTT
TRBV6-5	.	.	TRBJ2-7	CASRTGQSYEQYF	TGTGCCAGCAGGACCGGACAGTCTTACGAGCAGTACTTC
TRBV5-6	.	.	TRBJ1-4	CASSPTGPLASGNEKLFF	TGTGCCAGCAGCCCGACAGGACCTCTAGCATCGGGTAATGAAAAACTGTTTTTT
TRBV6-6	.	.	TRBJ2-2	CASRLSPNGELFF	TGTGCCAGCAGGCTCAGCCCCAACGGGGAGCTGTTTTTT
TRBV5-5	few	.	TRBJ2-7	CASSLGASYEQYF	TGTGCCAGCAGCTTAGGGGCGTCCTACGAGCAGTACTTC
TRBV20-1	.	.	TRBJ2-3	CSEKARDTQYF	TGCAGTGAAAAGGCTCGAGATACGCAGTATTTT
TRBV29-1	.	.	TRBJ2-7	CSGKAGPGAYEQYF	TGCAGCGGCAAAGCGGGCCCTGGGGCCTACGAGCAGTACTTC
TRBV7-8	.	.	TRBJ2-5	CASSVGTARETQYF	TGTGCCAGCAGCGTTGGGACGGCACGGGAGACCCAGTACTTC
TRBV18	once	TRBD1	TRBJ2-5	CASSPLQGSSETQYF	TGTGCCAGCTCACCCCTACAGGGGTCCTCGGAGACCCAGTACTTC
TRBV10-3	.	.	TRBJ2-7	CAISPGTPSDEQYF	TGTGCCATCAGTCCCGGGACACCGAGTGACGAGCAGTACTTC
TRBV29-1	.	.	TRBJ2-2	CSVGQFTGELFF	TGCAGCGTTGGACAGTTCACCGGGGAGCTGTTTTTT
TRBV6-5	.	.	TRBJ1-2	CASTEGFGYTF	TGTGCCAGCACGGAGGGGTTCGGCTACACCTTC
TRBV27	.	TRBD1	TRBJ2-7	CASSWTGGKLFEQYF	TGTGCCAGCAGTTGGACAGGGGGAAAACTTTTCGAGCAGTACTTC
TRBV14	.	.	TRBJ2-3	CASSQHGQSTDTQYF	TGTGCCAGCAGCCAACACGGACAAAGCACAGATACGCAGTATTTT
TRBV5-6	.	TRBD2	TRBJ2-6	CASSPGGVATANVLTF	TGTGCCAGCAGCCCGGGGGGGGTTGCTACCGCCAACGTCCTGACTTTC
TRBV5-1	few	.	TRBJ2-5	CASSWSEETQYF	TGCGCCAGCAGCTGGTCGGAAGAGACCCAGTACTTC
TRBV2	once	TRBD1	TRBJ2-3	CASSEGTGGTDTQYF	TGTGCCAGCAGTGAAGGGACAGGGGGCACAGATACGCAGTATTTT
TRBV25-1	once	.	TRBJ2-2	CASTPGTFTGELFF	TGTGCCAGCACCCCCGGGACTTTCACCGGGGAGCTGTTTTTT
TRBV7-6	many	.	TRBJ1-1	CASSSNQGRNTEAFF	TGTGCCAGCAGCTCGAACCAGGGCAGAAACACTGAAGCTTTCTTT
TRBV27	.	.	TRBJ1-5	CASGVWGQGQPQHF	TGTGCCAGCGGGGTTTGGGGGCAAGGTCAGCCCCAGCATTTT